These 13 T cell receptor beta chains originate from one sample sequenced in a study of blood T cells in healthy people across ages. Primed by a sample-barcoded 5' primer and a J-beta primer mix, a second PCR proceeded for roughly 6 to 12 cycles. TCRdb fed the 5' RACE reads into MiXCR, producing one record per CDR3 protein. The sample contains 600,000 or so distinct CDR3 sequences, roughly 31% of which appear only once. Source material: blood. Source of these receptors: an elderly woman in good health.

Concerning this clonotype itself: A much larger clonotype is one base distant, so this may be a read error. This sequence joins TRBV20-1 and TRBJ2-7; TRBD2 matches at 12 bases. The CDR3 is made up of 16 amino acids. Trimming at V came to 1 base and at J to 7 bases, leaving 11 bases not matched to a gene. Germline values: CDR1 DFQATT, CDR2 SNEGSKA (reference sequence). The CDR3 region has the DNA TGCAGTGCTAGAGCGCTAGCGGGGGGGCCCTACAATGAGCAGTACTTC. This codes for CSARALAGGPYNEQYF.

This clonotype was seen ten or more times. This chain connects TRBV20-1 to TRBJ1-1; no clear D gene. The CDR3 length is 12 residues. The ends were cut back, 3 bases at V and 3 bases at J, with 8 bases in the middle. Germline loops: CDR1 DFQATT, CDR2 SNEGSKA (reference sequence). In DNA, the CDR3 is TGCAGTGCTAGCGCGTCTTACACTGAAGCTTTCTTT. Its protein product is CSASASYTEAFF.

In its sample, this clonotype was seen many times. The chain carries TRBV24-1 and TRBJ2-5; no clear D. Trimming removed 1 base from V and 5 bases from J, with 1 base in between. Germline V CDR1 and CDR2: KGHDR, SFDVKD. CDR3 length equals 11 residues. The CDR3 region is CATSDFETQYF. The CDR3 nucleotides are TGTGCCACCAGTGATTTCGAGACCCAGTACTTC.

This clonotype was seen at least ten times. This rearrangement joins TRBV3-1 to TRBJ2-7, with TRBD1 identical over 11 bases. Germline CDR1 LGHDT, CDR2 YNNKEL (reference sequence). V shed 4 bases, J shed 5 bases, and the junction held 7 bases outside the gene matches. There are 15 residues in the CDR3. DNA of the CDR3: TGTGCCAGCAGCCGGGCGGGACAGGGGGTTAACGAGCAGTACTTC. Translated, it gives CASSRAGQGVNEQYF.

This clonotype was counted many times. DNA for the CDR3: TGCAGCGCCCTAAGGTTCGGACAGGGGCTTGCGGAGCAGTACTTC. It translates to CSALRFGQGLAEQYF. The chain recombines TRBV29-1 with TRBJ2-7; TRBD1 agrees at 9 bases. Trimming at V came to 7 bases and at J to 7 bases, leaving 17 bases not matched to a gene. Germline CDR1 reads SQVTM; CDR2 reads ANQGSEA. CDR3 length: 15 residues.

This clonotype was observed many times. This chain connects TRBV6-4 to TRBJ2-3; D is perhaps TRBD1 or TRBD2 (5 bases each). V was cut by 0 bases and J by 1 base, with 20 bases left in between. This CDR3 has 19 amino acids. Per the germline V gene, CDR1 is MRHNA and CDR2 is SNTAGT. The CDR3 bases are TGTGCCAGCAGTGACTCGATGAGAGGGGCGCAGCTTTGCACAGATACGCAGTATTTT. Residues: CASSDSMRGAQLCTDTQYF.

CDR3 sequence reads: CAHGASGGTETQYF. DNA of the CDR3: TGTGCACACGGGGCTAGCGGGGGGACGGAGACCCAGTACTTC. This chain uses TRBV10-3 with TRBJ2-5; 11 bases are shared with TRBD2. Germline V lookup: CDR1 ENHRY, CDR2 SYGVKD. The length of the CDR3 is 14 residues.

The chain joins TRBV30 to TRBJ1-1, with D possibly being TRBD1 (5 bases). Germline V lookup: CDR1 GTSNPN, CDR2 SVGIG (reference sequence). The V and J ends lost 0 bases and 5 bases respectively, with 16 bases between them. The CDR3 is made up of 15 amino acids. CDR3 in DNA: TGTGCCTGGAGTGTATTGGACACTCCGGGGACTGAAGCTTTCTTT. Translated: CAWSVLDTPGTEAFF.

This clonotype was recorded a few times. The V call is TRBV12-3 or TRBV12-4, the J call TRBJ2-5; 9 nucleotides match TRBD2. The CDR3 covers 15 residues. The V segment lost 8 bases and the J segment 13 bases; nucleotides outside the gene matches: 20. CDR3: CASRKGGGEYNERYF. CDR3 bases: TGTGCCAGCCGAAAGGGCGGGGGGGAATACAATGAGCGGTACTTC.

Details on this clonotype: With a much larger clone just one base away, this may be a read error. The chain carries TRBV27 and TRBJ2-1; TRBD1 matches at 7 bases. The CDR3 spans 14 residues. Germline values: CDR1 MNHEY, CDR2 SMNVEV (reference sequence). V shed 5 bases, J shed 11 bases, and the junction held 12 bases outside the gene matches. The CDR3 DNA is TGTGCCAGCAGTCGCCGTCAGGGGGTTAATAAGCAGTTCTTC. As protein: CASSRRQGVNKQFF.

This clonotype showed up many times. The chain recombines TRBV20-1 with TRBJ2-1; D may be TRBD1 or TRBD2 (5 bases each). The CDR3 spans 13 residues. Germline CDR1 and CDR2: DFQATT and SNEGSKA (reference sequence). The CDR3 spells CRGSGTAGDEQFF. In DNA form, the CDR3 reads TGCAGGGGGTCCGGGACCGCGGGTGATGAGCAGTTCTTC.

This clonotype was observed a few times. J is TRBJ2-2 and V is TRBV5-1; 9 nucleotides align to TRBD1. The length of the CDR3 is 16 residues. J was trimmed by 1 base and V by 4 bases; bases with no gene match: 5. Germline CDR1 and CDR2: SGHRS and YFSETQ. CDR3 sequence (DNA): TGCGCCAGCAGCCTCGGACAGGGGCGGAACACCGGGGAGCTGTTTTTT. It specifies CASSLGQGRNTGELFF.

This clonotype was picked up a small number of times. The rearrangement links TRBV20-1 to TRBJ1-1; D not resolved. Germline CDR1 is DFQATT and CDR2 is SNEGSKA (reference sequence). Trimming shortened V by 4 bases and J by 0 bases, and 9 bases separated the two germline ends. CDR3 size: 13 residues. CDR3 sequence: CSATPPVNTEAFF. Here the CDR3 DNA reads TGCAGTGCTACCCCCCCCGTGAACACTGAAGCTTTCTTT.